The 11 T cell receptor beta chains below were found in one sample sequenced in a study of OX40 agonist ivuxolimab in advanced cancers. Method: immunoSEQ multiplex PCR; TCRdb's copy keeps in-frame clones and lacks some. Among around 41,000 clones, around nine tenths were seen once, and the ten largest hold approximately 12%. The sample in question was CD4+ or CD8+ T cells sorted from blood, obtained in a trial of the OX40 agonist ivuxolimab. The receptors originated from an adult with an advanced solid tumor such as melanoma, head and neck, liver or kidney cancer.

J is TRBJ1-5 and V is TRBV21-1; the table assigns TRBD1, which was not confirmed against the DNA. TRBV21-1 is noted as a pseudogene. The CDR3 loop spans 12 amino acids. CDR3 amino acids: CASSSKDRSWHF. The CDR3 DNA reads as TGTGCCAGCAGTTCGAAGGACAGGTCGTGGCATTTT.

This sequence joins TRBV6-6 and TRBJ2-3, with 9 positions matching TRBD1. Per the germline V gene, CDR1 is MNHNY and CDR2 is SVGAGI (reference sequence). The ends lost 6 bases at V and 6 bases at J; junction bases unmatched: 4. This CDR3 spans 13 amino acids. This chain's CDR3 is CASRSTGGDTQYF. The DNA for the CDR3 is TGTGCCAGCAGGTCGACAGGGGGTGATACGCAGTATTTT.

This sequence joins TRBV2 and TRBJ2-7, with 9 bases identical to TRBD2. Germline V lookup: CDR1 SNHLY, CDR2 FYNNEI. The V and J ends lost 2 bases and 1 base, in that order; junction bases with no gene match: 3. CDR3 size: 15 residues. CDR3 region: CASSELAGGSYEQYF. The CDR3 DNA is TGTGCCAGCAGTGAACTCGCGGGAGGGTCCTACGAGCAGTACTTC. Together with reference TRBV2 and TRBJ2-7, the CDR3 gives the full variable domain: EPEVTQTPSHQVTQMGQEVILRCVPISNHLYFYWYRQILGQKVEFLVSFYNNEISEKSEIFDDQFSVERPDGSNFTLKIRSTKLEDSAMYFCASSELAGGSYEQYFGPGTRLTVT.

The rearrangement uses TRBV28 and TRBJ2-5, with 14 positions matching TRBD2. The CDR3 sequence is 18 residues long. With V trimmed by 6 bases and J by 2 bases, 11 bases remained unmatched. The germline CDR1 and CDR2 sequences are MDHEN and SYDVKM. CDR3 loop: CASSYRLAGGGRQETQYF. The CDR3 DNA sequence: TGTGCCAGCAGCTACAGACTAGCGGGAGGGGGGAGACAAGAGACCCAGTACTTC.

The rearrangement joins TRBV6-1 to TRBJ1-4; possibly TRBD1 for D (5 bases). The CDR3 contains 14 residues. V lost 7 bases and J 7 bases, leaving 16 bases between the germline ends. CDR1 MNHNS and CDR2 SASEGT come from the germline V gene. CDR3 nucleotide sequence: TGTGCCAGCATCATCGGGGGGTTTGGTGAAAAACTGTTTTTT. Protein product: CASIIGGFGEKLFF.

The rearrangement links TRBV5-1 to TRBJ2-5; 8 bases fit TRBD1. The CDR3 loop spans 14 amino acids. The V and J ends lost 4 bases and 3 bases, in that order; junction bases with no gene match: 5. CDR1 and CDR2 from the germline V gene are SGHRS and YFSETQ. CDR3 nucleotide sequence: TGCGCCAGCAGCCCGGGACAGGCAAAAGAGACCCAGTACTTC. Its translation: CASSPGQAKETQYF.

The V call is TRBV29-1, the J call TRBJ2-7, with D tentatively TRBD1 or TRBD2 (5 bases each). The CDR3 has 11 amino acids. V was clipped by 5 bases and J by 5 bases, with 10 bases between them. The germline V gene encodes CDR1 SQVTM and CDR2 ANQGSEA. DNA for the CDR3: TGCAGCGTTTCTACGGGGCACGAGCAGTACTTC. Its translation is CSVSTGHEQYF.

The chain employs TRBV4-1 and TRBJ1-1; D perhaps matches TRBD1 (6 bases). Germline CDR1 reads MGHRA; CDR2 reads YSYEKL. The CDR3 is made up of 14 amino acids. V lost 4 bases to trimming and J lost 3 bases, with 12 bases between them. The CDR3 region has the DNA TGCGCCAGCAGCCTAAGACAGGATGACACTGAAGCTTTCTTT. It codes for CASSLRQDDTEAFF.

This chain uses TRBV2 with TRBJ2-6; D may be TRBD1 (6 bases). The CDR3 has 15 amino acids. Germline V gene lookup returns CDR1 SNHLY and CDR2 FYNNEI. Trimming took 3 bases from V and 2 from J, leaving 8 bases between them. The DNA of the CDR3 is TGTGCCAGCAGTGATGAGGGGGCTGGGGCCAACGTCCTGACTTTC. It specifies CASSDEGAGANVLTF.

V is TRBV28 and J is TRBJ2-4; no definite D call. Germline CDR1 is MDHEN and CDR2 is SYDVKM. The CDR3 has 13 residues. Trimming cost V 7 bases and J 1 base, with 8 bases left between them. The CDR3 nucleotides are TGTGCCAGCACAGGTTACGCCAAAAACATTCAGTACTTC. Translation gives CASTGYAKNIQYF.

The chain carries TRBV28 and TRBJ2-1, with 7 bases that match TRBD2. CDR3 size: 17 residues. The trim removed 5 bases at V and 2 bases at J, leaving 12 bases unmatched. Germline CDR1 MDHEN, CDR2 SYDVKM. CDR3 sequence: CASSVDRGDRAYNEQFF. The DNA for the CDR3 is TGTGCCAGCAGTGTCGATCGGGGGGATAGGGCCTACAATGAGCAGTTCTTC. The whole variable domain, remainder taken from reference TRBV28 and TRBJ2-1, is DVKVTQSSRYLVKRTGEKVFLECVQDMDHENMFWYRQDPGLGLRLIYFSYDVKMKEKGDIPEGYSVSREKKERFSLILESASTNQTSMYLCASSVDRGDRAYNEQFFGPGTRLTVL.